This T cell receptor beta chain came from a study of shared T cell receptors in the human thymus. The CDR3 loop spans 16 amino acids. Trimming cost V 1 base and J 9 bases; bases outside gene matches: 7. Per the germline V gene, CDR1 is GTSNPN and CDR2 is SVGIG (reference sequence). Assay: immunoSEQ multiplex PCR; the TCRdb copy retains only in-frame clones and omits some. The repertoire holds 450,000 to 650,000 clones, with around 78% as singletons. A note on this clone: Other nucleotide sequences from this sample produce the same CDR3.

This sample also belongs to another study, concerning human thymus T cells. Per that study: Those donating were healthy Finnish infants in corrective surgery for congenital heart defects. Thymus pieces cut out during corrective heart surgery were the tissue that was used.

The chain couples TRBV30 to TRBJ2-1; 15 nucleotides align to TRBD2. Material for sequencing was thymocytes. This receptor was taken from a boy younger than two with a congenital heart defect. The CDR3 sequence is CAWSEPGLAGGGEQFF. CDR3 nucleotides: TGTGCCTGGAGTGAGCCAGGACTAGCGGGAGGGGGTGAGCAGTTCTTC.